One TCR beta chain is described in this entry. Its antigen is currently unknown. The sample comes from a study of T cell clonotyping in hematopoietic cell transplantation. Libraries were prepared by immunoSEQ multiplex PCR; TCRdb keeps only in-frame clonotypes and omits some of them. The data contain 15,000 to 20,000 clones, roughly 91% of them singletons. The CDR3 consists of 14 residues. CDR1 and CDR2 from the germline V gene are ENHRY and SYGVKD. V was clipped by 8 bases and J by 3 bases, with 13 bases between them. Study-level results: Cells were unsorted, so CD4 and CD8 contributions were not separated. At the given depth, recipient repertoires were over 95% de novo clonotypes.

The sequencing input was peripheral blood mononuclear cells. The chain recombines TRBV10-3 with TRBJ2-2; D possibly matches TRBD1 or TRBD2 (7 bases each). This TCR was recovered from a man aged 35 to 55 in good health. Some clones in this sample may be carry-over from other donors' samples. The CDR3 DNA reads as TGTGCCATCCAGGGGGGGGTCGACACCGGGGAGCTGTTTTTT. Its translation is CAIQGGVDTGELFF.